The 2 T cell receptor beta chains below were found in one sample sequenced in a study of blood T cells in healthy people across ages. For the second PCR, which ran for roughly 6 to 12 cycles, a sample-barcoded 5' primer and a J-beta primer mix were used. TCRdb itself ran the 5' RACE reads through MiXCR, one entry per CDR3 protein. This sample carries 750,000 to 950,000 distinct CDR3 sequences, roughly 24% of them seen once, and the ten largest clones take 2.5% to 3.5%. These same records also appear under a second study, on T cells of mothers and their children.

The sample taken for sequencing was blood. These TCRs come from a boy aged 5-17 years in good health.

The chain carries TRBV29-1 and TRBJ2-7; the D gene is possibly TRBD2 (5 bases). The V end lost 5 bases, the J end lost 3 bases, and 8 bases lay between the germline ends. CDR1 and CDR2 (germline): SQVTM, ANQGSEA. This CDR3 contains 11 residues. The CDR3 region is CSVRGNYEQYF. CDR3 bases: TGCAGCGTTAGAGGGAACTACGAGCAGTACTTC.

This clonotype has only a few counts. The chain carries TRBV9 and TRBJ2-7; D ambiguous. Germline V gives CDR1 SGDLS, CDR2 YYNGEE. There are 15 residues in the CDR3. Trimming left V 0 bases short and J 5 bases short, with 15 bases between. The DNA of the CDR3 is TGTGCCAGCAGCGTAGGGCGTAAGGAAGCCCACGAGCAGTACTTC. Translated: CASSVGRKEAHEQYF.